The present TCR beta chain was sequenced within a study of regulatory T cells in long-lasting Graves disease. With respect to this clonotype: An end of the junction does not agree with germline; a read error may underlie this.

Time point specified: newly diagnosed GD, antithyroid drugs for less than 3 months. The TCR library used RNA extracted from PBMCs. Arm-PCR of CDR3 regions with iRepertoire HTBI primers generated TCR beta libraries. MiXCR, applied by TCRdb to the multiplex PCR reads, yields one record per CDR3 protein. The repertoire holds approximately 540,000 distinct CDR3 sequences, with approximately 12% as singletons. CDR3 length: 12 amino acids. Looked up from germline, CDR1 is SEHNR and CDR2 is FQNEAQ (reference sequence). These same data were also listed under a study on T cells in Graves' hyperthyroidism and ophthalmopathy.

Sequencing was performed on peripheral blood mononuclear cells (PBMCs), taken at new diagnosis, from a patient treated with antithyroid drugs. This receptor was obtained from a woman younger than 45 with Graves disease. The chain links TRBV7-9 to TRBJ1-4; D perhaps matches TRBD1 (6 bases). Here the CDR3 reads CASSLEGEKLSF. As DNA, the CDR3 is TGTGCCAGCAGCCTGGAGGGGGAAAAACTGTCTTTT.